Described below is a single TCR beta chain sequence and its context. Molecular barcoding with unique molecular identifiers was used for the TCRbeta library. TCRdb reanalysed the PCR reads using MiXCR and keeps one entry per CDR3 protein. The sample lists some 500,000 distinct CDR3 sequences; 15% to 20% were seen once. This sample is part of a study of T-cell reconstitution after alpha-beta-depleted transplantation in children. Trimming at V came to 2 bases and at J to 4 bases, leaving 6 bases not matched to a gene. Per the germline V gene, CDR1 is LGHDT and CDR2 is YNNKEL (reference sequence). There are 16 residues in the CDR3.

Sequencing used PBMCs from the stem cell graft donor, obtained from the stem cell graft. The chain recombines TRBV3-1 with TRBJ2-1; 9 nucleotides line up with TRBD1. The sequence was collected from a human donor who donated a stem cell graft to a child with acute lymphoblastic leukemia. The CDR3 region has the DNA TGTGCCAGCAGCCAACCGGGACAGGGACCGTACAATGAGCAGTTCTTC. Encoded protein: CASSQPGQGPYNEQFF.